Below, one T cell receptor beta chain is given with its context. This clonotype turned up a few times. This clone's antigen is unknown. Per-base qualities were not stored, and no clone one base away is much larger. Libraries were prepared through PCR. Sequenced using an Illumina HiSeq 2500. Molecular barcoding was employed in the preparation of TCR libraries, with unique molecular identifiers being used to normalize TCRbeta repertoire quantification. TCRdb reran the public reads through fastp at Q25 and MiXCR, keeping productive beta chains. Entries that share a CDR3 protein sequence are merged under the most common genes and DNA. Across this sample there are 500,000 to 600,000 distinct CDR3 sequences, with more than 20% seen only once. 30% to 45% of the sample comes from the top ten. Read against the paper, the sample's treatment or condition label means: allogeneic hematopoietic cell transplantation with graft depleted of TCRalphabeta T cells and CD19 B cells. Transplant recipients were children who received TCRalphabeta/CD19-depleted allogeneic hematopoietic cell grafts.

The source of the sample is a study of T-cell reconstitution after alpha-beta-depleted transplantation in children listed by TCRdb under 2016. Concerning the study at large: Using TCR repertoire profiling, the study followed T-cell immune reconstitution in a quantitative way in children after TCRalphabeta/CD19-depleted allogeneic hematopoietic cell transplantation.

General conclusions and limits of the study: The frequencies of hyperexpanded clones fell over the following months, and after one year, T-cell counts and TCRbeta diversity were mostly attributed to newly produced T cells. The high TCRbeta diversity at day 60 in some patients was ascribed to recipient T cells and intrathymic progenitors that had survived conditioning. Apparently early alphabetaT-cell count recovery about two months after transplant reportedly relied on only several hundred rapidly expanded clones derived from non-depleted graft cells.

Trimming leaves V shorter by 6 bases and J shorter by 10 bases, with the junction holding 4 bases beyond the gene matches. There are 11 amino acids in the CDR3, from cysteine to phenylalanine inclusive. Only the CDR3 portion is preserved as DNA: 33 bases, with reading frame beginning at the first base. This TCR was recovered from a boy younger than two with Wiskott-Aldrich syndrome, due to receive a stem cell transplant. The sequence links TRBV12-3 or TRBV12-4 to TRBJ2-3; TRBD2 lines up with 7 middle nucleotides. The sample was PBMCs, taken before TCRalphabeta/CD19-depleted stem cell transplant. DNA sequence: TGTGCCAGCAGCCTCGCGGGAGCGCAGTATTTT. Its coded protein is CASSLAGAQYF.